The rows below give T cell receptor beta chains drawn from one sample of a study of technical replicates of blood from a few donors. Assay: immunoSEQ multiplex PCR; the TCRdb copy retains only in-frame clones and omits some. This sample yields approximately 13,000 clones, of which about 86% are seen a single time; about an eighth belongs to the top ten. The sequenced material came from PBMCs. The receptors originated from a human donor in good health. CDR3s include the opening cysteine and the closing phenylalanine or tryptophan. D genes are given only for firm matches. Size is omitted from some rows. Given values are once, few, many or a class for expanded clones.

clone size | D gene | J gene | V gene | CDR3 protein | CDR3 DNA
few | TRBD2 | TRBJ2-1 | TRBV4-1 | CASSPAGTKYNEQFF | TGCGCCAGCAGCCCCGCCGGGACTAAATACAATGAGCAGTTCTTC
. | TRBD2 | TRBJ2-2 | TRBV5-1 | CASSHIAGEGNGELFF | TGCGCCAGCAGCCATATAGCGGGAGAGGGTAACGGGGAGCTGTTTTTT
. | TRBD2 | TRBJ2-3 | TRBV6-1 | CASRRLAGGTDTQYF | TGTGCCAGTCGACGCCTAGCGGGGGGCACAGATACGCAGTATTTT
. | TRBD2 | TRBJ2-2 | TRBV30 | CAWSPSGTNTGELFF | TGTGCCTGGAGTCCTAGCGGGACGAACACCGGGGAGCTGTTTTTT
. | TRBD1 | TRBJ2-5 | TRBV27 | CASSADRGVQTQYF | TGTGCCAGCAGTGCCGACAGGGGGGTACAGACCCAGTACTTC
. | . | TRBJ2-2 | TRBV6-6 | CASSYGSSNTGELFF | TGTGCCAGCAGTTATGGTAGCAGCAACACCGGGGAGCTGTTTTTT
. | . | TRBJ2-2 | TRBV29-1 | CSVMSHTSTGELFF | TGCAGCGTGATGTCCCACACAAGCACCGGGGAGCTGTTTTTT
. | . | TRBJ2-7 | TRBV28 | CASSSGPSRVYEQYF | TGTGCCAGCAGTTCAGGACCATCGAGGGTCTACGAGCAGTACTTC
. | . | TRBJ2-4 | TRBV5-8 | CASSSQGSKNIQYF | TGTGCCAGCAGCTCACAGGGCTCCAAAAACATTCAGTACTTC
. | TRBD1 | TRBJ2-7 | TRBV19 | CASSVRGLDEQYF | TGTGCCAGTAGTGTCAGGGGGCTAGACGAGCAGTACTTC
. | TRBD2 | TRBJ2-1 | TRBV7-2 | CASSPTVTSGSRGEQFF | TGTGCCAGCAGCCCGACCGTGACTAGCGGGAGTAGGGGGGAGCAGTTCTTC
. | TRBD1 | TRBJ2-5 | TRBV25-1 | CASSEGQGARETQYF | TGTGCCAGCAGTGAAGGACAGGGGGCGCGTGAGACCCAGTACTTC
. | . | TRBJ2-2 | TRBV6-5 | CASDGGTGELFF | TGTGCCAGCGACGGGGGCACCGGGGAGCTGTTTTTT
. | TRBD2 | TRBJ2-2 | TRBV4-1 | CASSPGLVGGELFF | TGCGCCAGCAGCCCGGGACTAGTGGGGGGGGAGCTGTTTTTT
once | . | TRBJ2-6 | TRBV6-1 | CASRPPGSGANVLTF | TGTGCCTCCCGGCCCCCAGGGTCTGGGGCCAACGTCCTGACTTTC
. | TRBD1 | TRBJ2-7 | TRBV2 | CASSDPGQPYEQYF | TGTGCCAGCAGTGATCCGGGACAGCCTTACGAGCAGTACTTC
. | TRBD1 | TRBJ1-5 | TRBV28 | CASSPPTGFFGQPQHF | TGTGCCAGCAGTCCCCCGACAGGGTTTTTTGGTCAGCCCCAGCATTTT
. | . | TRBJ2-5 | TRBV7-2 | CASSLSEARETQYF | TGTGCCAGCAGCTTATCGGAGGCACGAGAGACCCAGTACTTC
. | TRBD1 | TRBJ2-7 | TRBV11-3 | CASSMGQGSHEQYF | TGTGCCAGCAGCATGGGACAGGGGAGCCACGAGCAGTACTTC
. | TRBD1 | TRBJ1-2 | TRBV6-5 | CASTDGQGETYGYTF | TGTGCCAGCACCGACGGACAGGGGGAGACCTATGGCTACACCTTC
. | . | TRBJ2-6 | TRBV18 | CASSLRTAEYSGANVLTF | TGTGCCAGCTCACTGCGGACAGCGGAATACTCTGGGGCCAACGTCCTGACTTTC
. | . | TRBJ1-2 | TRBV5-1 | CASTLTTALGLDGYTF | TGCGCCAGCACCCTAACGACAGCCCTGGGTTTAGATGGCTACACCTTC
. | . | TRBJ1-2 | TRBV19 | CASSAEPLRGYTF | TGTGCCAGTAGTGCTGAGCCTTTGCGGGGCTACACCTTC
once | TRBD2 | TRBJ2-3 | TRBV25-1 | CASSEKTASGRKGTQYF | TGTGCCAGCAGTGAAAAGACCGCTAGCGGGAGGAAGGGTACGCAGTATTTT
. | . | TRBJ2-5 | TRBV6-5 | CASKVWGTYQETQYF | TGTGCCAGCAAAGTATGGGGGACTTACCAAGAGACCCAGTACTTC
. | . | TRBJ2-6 | TRBV6-4 | CASSEEGAGGANVLTF | TGTGCCAGCAGTGAGGAGGGGGCAGGTGGGGCCAACGTCCTGACTTTC
once | . | TRBJ2-7 | TRBV18 | CASSERWRADEQYF | TGTGCCAGCTCGGAGCGGTGGAGGGCCGACGAGCAGTACTTC
. | . | TRBJ1-1 | TRBV25-1 | CASSELRENTEAFF | TGTGCCAGCAGTGAACTGAGGGAGAACACTGAAGCTTTCTTT